This T cell receptor beta chain was observed in a study of T cell repertoires in cytomegalovirus infection. The overall study: Public TCR beta signature analysis indicated the presence of both CMV infection and matching HLA type. The study's findings and limits: Dominant in the ex vivo response were TCR beta clonotypes restricted by HLA-C and specific for CMV. Totalled public TCR beta family frequency picked out people who carried CMV plus the relevant HLA.

TCRdb reanalysed the reads using MiXCR and keeps one entry per CDR3 protein. The repertoire holds approximately 500,000 distinct CDR3 sequences, with about 15% as singletons. This clonotype appeared many times. What it recognizes is unknown. The CDR3 covers 15 residues. V was shortened by 6 bases and J by 4 bases, with 18 bases between the two germline ends. Germline V gene lookup returns CDR1 SGHTA and CDR2 FQGTGA. The chain employs TRBV7-3 and TRBJ1-1, with D unclear. Sequenced input: CD8+ T cells from PBMCs. The clonotype originates from a human donor in good health (CMV status not recorded). Some clones in this sample may be carry-over from other donors' samples. The CDR3 here is CASSAEAGWSTEAFF. The CDR3 region has the DNA TGTGCCAGCAGTGCGGAAGCAGGTTGGAGCACTGAAGCTTTCTTT.